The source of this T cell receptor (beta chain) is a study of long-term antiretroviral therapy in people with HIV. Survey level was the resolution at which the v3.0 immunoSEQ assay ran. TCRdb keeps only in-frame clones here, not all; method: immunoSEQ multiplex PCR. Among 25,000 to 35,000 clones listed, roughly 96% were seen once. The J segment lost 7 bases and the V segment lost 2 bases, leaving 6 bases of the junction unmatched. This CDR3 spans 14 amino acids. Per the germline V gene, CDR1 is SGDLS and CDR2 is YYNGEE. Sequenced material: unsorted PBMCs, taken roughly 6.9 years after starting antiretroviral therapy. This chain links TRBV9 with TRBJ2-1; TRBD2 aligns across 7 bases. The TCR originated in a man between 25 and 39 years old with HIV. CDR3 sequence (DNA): TGTGCCAGCAGCGTGGGACTAATGTCGAATGAGCAGTTCTTC. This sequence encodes CASSVGLMSNEQFF.